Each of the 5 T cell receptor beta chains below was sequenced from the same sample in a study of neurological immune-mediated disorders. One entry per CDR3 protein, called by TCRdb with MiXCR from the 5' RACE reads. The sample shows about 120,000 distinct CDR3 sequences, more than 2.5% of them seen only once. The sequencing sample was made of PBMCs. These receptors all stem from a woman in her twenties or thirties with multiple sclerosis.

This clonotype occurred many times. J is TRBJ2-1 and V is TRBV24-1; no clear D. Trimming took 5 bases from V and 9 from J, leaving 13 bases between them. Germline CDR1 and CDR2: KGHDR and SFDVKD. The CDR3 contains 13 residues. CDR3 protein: CATSGGMLSEQFF. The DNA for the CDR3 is TGTGCCACCAGTGGCGGAATGTTAAGTGAGCAGTTCTTC.

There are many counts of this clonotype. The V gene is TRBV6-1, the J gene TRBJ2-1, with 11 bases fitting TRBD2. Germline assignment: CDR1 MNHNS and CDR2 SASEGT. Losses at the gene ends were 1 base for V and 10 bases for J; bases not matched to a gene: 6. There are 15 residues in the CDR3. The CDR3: CASSEGRLAGGEQFF. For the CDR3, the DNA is TGTGCCAGCAGTGAAGGACGTCTAGCGGGAGGAGAGCAGTTCTTC.

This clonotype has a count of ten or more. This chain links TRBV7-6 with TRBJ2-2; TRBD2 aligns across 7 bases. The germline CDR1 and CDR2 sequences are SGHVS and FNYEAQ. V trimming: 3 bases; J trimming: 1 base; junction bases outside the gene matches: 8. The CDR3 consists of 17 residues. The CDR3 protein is CASSLEGLTLNTGELFF. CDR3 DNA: TGTGCCAGCAGCTTGGAGGGACTAACGTTGAACACCGGGGAGCTGTTTTTT.

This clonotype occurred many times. In DNA, the CDR3 is TGTGCCAGCAGCTTGACCGGGAGAGGTTGGGAGCAGTTCTTC. Protein sequence: CASSLTGRGWEQFF. The rearrangement links TRBV7-2 to TRBJ2-1; possibly TRBD2 for D (6 bases). The CDR3 consists of 14 residues. Trimming took 3 bases from V and 10 from J, leaving 16 bases between them. Looked up from germline, CDR1 is SGHTA and CDR2 is FQGNSA.

CDR3 nucleotide sequence: TGCGCCAGCAGCCAAGATTGGGTAAACGAGCAGTACTTC. This encodes CASSQDWVNEQYF. This rearrangement joins TRBV4-3 to TRBJ2-7; D gene ambiguous. There are 13 residues in the CDR3. V dropped 0 bases and J dropped 5 bases, with 8 bases sitting between them. CDR1 is LGHNA, CDR2 YSLEER, per germline.